This T cell receptor beta chain was retrieved from a study of blood T cell repertoires in COVID-19. Whole-study context: The United States, Italy and Spain provided the acute and convalescent COVID-19 samples.

Assay used: immunoSEQ multiplex PCR; TCRdb lists only in-frame clones, some missing. The sample lists roughly 150,000 clones, roughly 84% occurring once. CDR1 is SNHLY, CDR2 FYNNEI, per germline. The CDR3 has 15 residues. Trimming shortened V by 6 bases and J by 3 bases, and 15 bases separated the two germline ends. The receptor's source is a woman aged 45 to 65 with COVID-19, enrolled during active disease. The chain combines TRBV2 with TRBJ1-5, with D possibly being TRBD1 (6 bases). Sequenced: peripheral blood. CDR3 sequence (DNA): TGTGCCAGCAGGTCAGGGGATGAAGACAATCAGCCCCAGCATTTT. It codes for CASRSGDEDNQPQHF.